This passage covers 14 T cell receptor beta chains from one sample sequenced in a study of T cells in Graves' hyperthyroidism and ophthalmopathy. Regions amplified from RNA transcripts were the TCR beta CDR3 regions. When the TCR CDR3 underwent first-round RT-PCR, the HTBI primer set was used. One entry per CDR3 protein, called by TCRdb with MiXCR from the multiplex PCR reads. The table has about 600,000 distinct CDR3 sequences, roughly 14% seen once. Sequencing was carried out using blood. All receptors derive from a woman aged 45-60 years with Graves' ophthalmopathy.

This clonotype was seen a few times. The V call is TRBV5-5, the J call TRBJ2-2, with TRBD1 matching 8 bases. CDR3 size: 15 residues. Per the germline V gene, CDR1 is SGHKS and CDR2 is YYEKEE (reference sequence). J was trimmed by 4 bases and V by 4 bases; bases with no gene match: 6. The CDR3 coding sequence is TGTGCCAGCAGCGCCAGGGGGCTCGGCACCGGGGAGCTGTTTTTT. It yields the protein CASSARGLGTGELFF.

This clonotype was counted ten times or more. V usage is TRBV20-1 and J usage is TRBJ2-1; weak D call: TRBD2 (6 bases). V gave up 3 bases and J gave up 10 bases, with 19 bases separating them. Germline V lookup: CDR1 DFQATT, CDR2 SNEGSKA (reference sequence). The CDR3 is made up of 14 amino acids. The DNA for the CDR3 is TGCAGTGCTAGGGGCTTGGGGGGTGTCGGGGAGCAGTTCTTC. This sequence encodes CSARGLGGVGEQFF.

A remark on this clonotype: A much more abundant neighbour one base away suggests this may be a read error. The genes are TRBV20-1 and TRBJ2-7; D is uncertain. Trimming stripped 1 base from V and 6 bases from J, with 19 bases between. The V gene's germline CDR1 is DFQATT and CDR2 SNEGSKA (reference sequence). CDR3 length: 15 residues. The CDR3 DNA sequence: TGCAGTGCTAGAGTCTTTTCTCCCTCCATCGGCGAGCAGTACTTC. Its protein product is CSARVFSPSIGEQYF.

CDR3 in DNA: TGTGCCAGTAGTATGAGGGTGTGGGACACTGAAGCTTTCTTT. Amino acid sequence: CASSMRVWDTEAFF. V is TRBV19 and J is TRBJ1-1; D gene unclear. This CDR3 is built from 14 residues. V lost 3 bases, J lost 3 bases, and 11 bases lay in between. The V gene's germline CDR1 is LNHDA and CDR2 SQIVND (reference sequence).

The chain carries TRBV12-3 or TRBV12-4 and TRBJ2-1; D is unresolved. The V and J ends lost 1 base and 12 bases respectively, with 19 bases between them. The CDR3 length is 15 residues. CDR3 in DNA: TGTGCCAGCAGTTTAGGGATAAAGGCGTGGCTAGTGCAGTTCTTC. Protein: CASSLGIKAWLVQFF.

The chain employs TRBV7-6 and TRBJ2-1; maybe TRBD1 (5 bases). The CDR3 spans 16 residues. CDR1 is SGHVS, CDR2 FNYEAQ, per germline. V gave up 3 bases and J gave up 3 bases, with 15 bases separating them. CDR3 coding DNA: TGTGCCAGCAGCTTTGTTGCGGCAGGGCTCTACAATGAGCAGTTCTTC. Amino acids: CASSFVAAGLYNEQFF.

This clonotype has only a few counts. This could be a read error, since a much larger clone is one nucleotide away. The CDR3 ends on some other residue instead of the conserved phenylalanine or tryptophan, so this is likely a read error. This sequence joins TRBV20-1 and TRBJ2-7, with D possibly TRBD1 on 6 matching bases. The CDR3 consists of 14 residues. CDR1 is DFQATT, CDR2 SNEGSKA, per germline (reference sequence). The V and J ends lost 0 bases and 0 bases respectively, with 9 bases between them. The CDR3 region has the DNA TGCAGTGCTAGAGATCAGGGGAGCTCCTACGAGCAGTACCTC. It encodes CSARDQGSSYEQYL.

V and J are TRBV7-6 and TRBJ2-4; the D gene could be TRBD1 or TRBD2 (5 bases each). V gave up 5 bases and J gave up 8 bases, with 19 bases separating them. The CDR3 runs to 15 residues. Germline V lookup: CDR1 SGHVS, CDR2 FNYEAQ. The CDR3 coding sequence is TGTGCCAGCAGCATGACCTCGAGGGGCACGGACATTCAGTACTTC. Protein sequence: CASSMTSRGTDIQYF.

The sample holds many counts of this clonotype. The genes are TRBV7-2 and TRBJ2-3; D call uncertain. Germline values: CDR1 SGHTA, CDR2 FQGNSA. Between the trimmed V and J ends, which lost 6 bases and 4 bases, there was a span of 20 bases. The length of the CDR3 is 16 residues. As DNA, the CDR3 is TGTGCCAGCAGTTATAGGCGGAACTCTGGCGCAGATACGCAGTATTTT. Amino acid sequence: CASSYRRNSGADTQYF.

In this sample, this clonotype turned up a few times. This chain links TRBV7-8 with TRBJ2-2, with 7 positions matching TRBD1. The CDR3 covers 15 residues. Germline CDR1 is SGHVS and CDR2 is FQNEAQ. V dropped 8 bases and J dropped 2; count of bases not matched to a gene: 8. The CDR3 nucleotides read TGTGCCAGCTTAAAGGGGGCTCGAAACACCGGGGAGCTGTTTTTT. It is translated as CASLKGARNTGELFF.

This clonotype has a count of ten or more. The chain couples TRBV30 to TRBJ1-1; the D gene is possibly TRBD1 (5 bases). Trimming pared 2 bases from V and 7 bases from J, leaving 20 bases between. Germline V gives CDR1 GTSNPN, CDR2 SVGIG (reference sequence). There are 15 residues in the CDR3. The CDR3 bases are TGTGCCTGGAGTCCTTCTGGGACGGCTAAAGGTGAAGCTTTCTTT. Amino acids: CAWSPSGTAKGEAFF.

This clonotype has a count of ten or more. The chain has TRBV6-5 and TRBJ2-3; 9 bases line up with TRBD1. CDR3 length: 15 amino acids. Germline trimming cut 2 bases from V and 4 bases from J; bases unmatched to any gene: 4. CDR1 is MNHEY and CDR2 is SVGAGI in the germline V gene. The CDR3 loop is CASSYQTGGADTQYF. In DNA, the CDR3 is TGTGCCAGCAGTTACCAAACAGGGGGCGCAGATACGCAGTATTTT.

This clonotype was detected ten times or more. V usage is TRBV2 and J usage is TRBJ2-7; 9 positions agree with TRBD2. The length of the CDR3 is 15 residues. The V gene end was trimmed by 8 bases and the J gene end by 6 bases; junction bases not matched to a gene: 14. Germline V gives CDR1 SNHLY, CDR2 FYNNEI. CDR3 coding DNA: TGTGCCAGCTCTCTACGCATTCTGCGGGAGGGCGAGCAGTACTTC. Protein product: CASSLRILREGEQYF.

In this sample, this clonotype turned up many times. The gene calls are TRBV2 and TRBJ2-3; TRBD2 aligns across 10 bases. CDR1 and CDR2 from the germline V gene are SNHLY and FYNNEI. The V segment lost 10 bases and the J segment 0 bases; nucleotides outside the gene matches: 13. The CDR3 totals 17 residues. The CDR3 is CATSPYWTSGSTDTQYF. In nucleotides, the CDR3 is TGTGCCACATCACCATATTGGACTAGCGGAAGCACAGATACGCAGTATTTT.